The 32 T cell receptor beta chains below were found in one sample sequenced in a study of blood T cell repertoires in COVID-19. Sequenced by immunoSEQ multiplex PCR; TCRdb stores in-frame clones only, minus some. The data contain about 9,900 clones, about 81% of them singletons. Source material: peripheral blood. These receptors all stem from a man aged 55 to 70 with active COVID-19.

CDR3 nucleotide sequence: TGTGCCAGCTCACCCACTAGCGGTAGCTCCTACGAGCAGTACTTC. Protein: CASSPTSGSSYEQYF. V is TRBV18 and J is TRBJ2-7; 8 bases are a match to TRBD2. The CDR3 is 15 amino acids. V lost 3 bases, J lost 0 bases, and 4 bases stayed unmatched. Germline-derived CDR1 and CDR2 are KGHSH and LQKENI.

The chain combines TRBV28 with TRBJ2-2; 8 bases match TRBD2. This CDR3 comprises 17 residues. Germline CDR1 and CDR2: MDHEN and SYDVKM. V trimming: 3 bases; J trimming: 5 bases; junction bases outside the gene matches: 11. The CDR3 DNA reads TGTGCCAGCAGTTTCGGCGGGGGGCCACGGGAAACCGGGGAGCTGTTTTTT. It is translated as CASSFGGGPRETGELFF.

V usage is TRBV4-3 and J usage is TRBJ2-7; 7 nucleotides agree with TRBD2. The V gene's germline CDR1 is LGHNA and CDR2 YSLEER. Trimming took 1 base from V and 5 from J; bases not matched to a gene: 2. There are 13 residues in the CDR3. As DNA, the CDR3 is TGCGCCAGCAGCCAAGTTGCGGGGGACGAGCAGTACTTC. This codes for CASSQVAGDEQYF.

The rearrangement uses TRBV6-5 and TRBJ2-2; no clear D. CDR1 is MNHEY and CDR2 is SVGAGI in the germline V gene. The CDR3 is 13 amino acids. The V and J ends lost 9 bases and 2 bases respectively, with 10 bases between them. CDR3 nucleotides: TGTGCCAGTGGTCCTACTAACACCGGGGAGCTGTTTTTT. This gives the protein CASGPTNTGELFF.

This chain uses TRBV5-1 with TRBJ2-1; 12 bases are shared with TRBD2. The germline gives CDR1 SGHRS, CDR2 YFSETQ. The V and J ends lost 1 base and 6 bases, in that order; junction bases with no gene match: 8. The CDR3 runs 17 residues. CDR3 nucleotide sequence: TGCGCCAGCAGCTTGTACGCCTCTAGCGGGGGGGCCAATGAGCAGTTCTTC. Its translation: CASSLYASSGGANEQFF. Full variable domain (rest looked up from reference TRBV5-1 and TRBJ2-1): KAGVTQTPRYLIKTRGQQVTLSCSPISGHRSVSWYQQTPGQGLQFLFEYFSETQRNKGNFPGRFSGRQFSNSRSEMNVSTLELGDSALYLCASSLYASSGGANEQFFGPGTRLTVL.

The chain employs TRBV27 and TRBJ1-2; no clear D. Germline V gene data show CDR1 as MNHEY and CDR2 as SMNVEV (reference sequence). CDR3 length: 13 residues. The V and J ends lost 4 bases and 1 base respectively, with 7 bases between them. CDR3 bases: TGTGCCAGCAGTTACGAGGGTAACTATGGCTACACCTTC. Residues: CASSYEGNYGYTF.

The CDR3 is CASSPPTITHLETQYF. The CDR3 DNA is TGTGCCAGCAGTCCACCGACTATTACCCATCTAGAGACCCAGTACTTC. The chain joins TRBV28 to TRBJ2-5; D might be TRBD2 (5 bases). From germline, CDR1 is MDHEN and CDR2 SYDVKM. Trimming stripped 5 bases from V and 4 bases from J, with 20 bases between. The CDR3 loop spans 16 amino acids.

V gene TRBV5-1 combines with J gene TRBJ2-3; 11 bases are a match to TRBD2. The J segment lost 6 bases and the V segment lost 4 bases, leaving 10 bases of the junction unmatched. The CDR3 is 16 amino acids. The germline V gene has CDR1 SGHRS and CDR2 YFSETQ. The CDR3 DNA sequence: TGCGCCAGCAGCCACACTAGCGGGAGCGGGATTGATACGCAGTATTTT. Its translation: CASSHTSGSGIDTQYF. The entire variable domain, with the rest obtained from reference TRBV5-1 and TRBJ2-3, is as follows: KAGVTQTPRYLIKTRGQQVTLSCSPISGHRSVSWYQQTPGQGLQFLFEYFSETQRNKGNFPGRFSGRQFSNSRSEMNVSTLELGDSALYLCASSHTSGSGIDTQYFGPGTRLTVL.

The rearrangement uses TRBV7-2 and TRBJ1-4; TRBD1 might be the D (5 bases). With 5 bases removed from V and 8 bases from J, the gap between germline ends came to 18 bases. The CDR3 has 15 amino acids. Looked up from germline, CDR1 is SGHTA and CDR2 is FQGNSA. The CDR3 DNA is TGTGCCAGCAGCCCCCCCGGCAGGGCGGAGGAAAAACTGTTTTTT. Its translation: CASSPPGRAEEKLFF.

The chain combines TRBV12-3 or TRBV12-4 with TRBJ2-5; the D gene is possibly TRBD2 (5 bases). With 8 bases removed from V and 4 bases from J, the gap between germline ends came to 14 bases. This CDR3 is 13 amino acids long. DNA of the CDR3: TGTGCCAGCTCGGACTGGTTGCGAGAGACCCAGTACTTC. Encoded protein: CASSDWLRETQYF.

The chain uses TRBV19 and TRBJ2-3, with unresolved D. The CDR3 is 13 amino acids. V lost 6 bases and J 6 bases, leaving 13 bases between the germline ends. CDR1 is LNHDA, CDR2 SQIVND, per germline (reference sequence). The CDR3 loop reads CASSPLSLDTQYF. Written as DNA, the CDR3 is TGTGCCAGTAGCCCGTTATCGTTGGATACGCAGTATTTT.

The chain joins TRBV5-6 to TRBJ2-7; possibly TRBD1 for D (5 bases). CDR3 size: 14 residues. The ends were cut back, 1 base at V and 0 bases at J, with 8 bases in the middle. Germline V lookup: CDR1 SGHDT, CDR2 YYEEEE. The DNA of the CDR3 is TGTGCCAGCAGCTTGAACAGGCACTCCTACGAGCAGTACTTC. This gives the protein CASSLNRHSYEQYF.

The J gene is TRBJ2-7, the V gene TRBV10-3; TRBD2 matches 10 bases. The V and J ends lost 4 bases and 6 bases, in that order; junction bases with no gene match: 9. CDR1 ENHRY and CDR2 SYGVKD come from the germline V gene. The CDR3 has 15 amino acids. CDR3 loop: CAISGAGLALAEQYF. In DNA form, the CDR3 reads TGTGCCATCAGTGGGGCGGGACTAGCGCTTGCCGAGCAGTACTTC.

This sequence joins TRBV4-1 and TRBJ2-3; TRBD2 is a possible D gene (6 bases). V lost 4 bases to trimming and J lost 4 bases, with 18 bases between them. This CDR3 comprises 16 residues. Germline assignment: CDR1 MGHRA and CDR2 YSYEKL. The CDR3 sequence: CASSLAGAGMADTQYF. For the CDR3, the DNA is TGCGCCAGCAGCCTAGCCGGGGCGGGAATGGCAGATACGCAGTATTTT.

V and J are TRBV30 and TRBJ2-7, with D maybe TRBD2 (6 bases). V gave up 5 bases and J gave up 1 base, with 12 bases separating them. This CDR3 has 13 residues. The germline V gene encodes CDR1 GTSNPN and CDR2 SVGIG (reference sequence). The DNA for the CDR3 is TGTGCCTGGGGAGGGTCTAAATCCTACGAGCAGTACTTC. Amino acids: CAWGGSKSYEQYF.

This chain joins TRBV7-2 and TRBJ2-7, with 10 nucleotides matching TRBD2. Germline V gives CDR1 SGHTA, CDR2 FQGNSA. J gave up 2 bases and V 1 base, and 2 bases lay outside the gene matches. There are 15 residues in the CDR3. Here the CDR3 DNA reads TGTGCCAGCAGCTTAGAAGCGGGGGGGCCCTACGAGCAGTACTTC. It codes for CASSLEAGGPYEQYF.

J is TRBJ2-2 and V is TRBV19, with TRBD1 identical over 7 bases. After removal of 6 bases from V and 7 bases from J, the junction contained 8 bases not matched to a gene. CDR1 and CDR2 (germline): LNHDA, SQIVND (reference sequence). This CDR3 region has 14 residues. The DNA for the CDR3 is TGTGCCAGTAGGGGAAGGGGGCGAGGCGGGGAGCTGTTTTTT. This sequence encodes CASRGRGRGGELFF.

This rearrangement joins TRBV7-2 to TRBJ2-2; weak D call: TRBD2 (5 bases). Trimming took 1 base from V and 3 from J, leaving 9 bases between them. The CDR3 is 15 amino acids. Germline CDR1 reads SGHTA; CDR2 reads FQGNSA. This CDR3 is CASSLETSDTGELFF. CDR3 bases: TGTGCCAGCAGCTTAGAAACTAGTGACACCGGGGAGCTGTTTTTT.

The rearrangement joins TRBV16 to TRBJ2-6, with D perhaps TRBD1 (6 bases). Germline V CDR1 and CDR2: KGHSY, FQNENV. This CDR3 is built from 16 residues. V was clipped by 0 bases and J by 2 bases, with 8 bases between them. The CDR3 protein is CASSQSYRAGANVLTF. For the CDR3, the DNA is TGTGCCAGCAGCCAATCTTACAGGGCTGGGGCCAACGTCCTGACTTTC.

The V call is TRBV7-2, the J call TRBJ2-7; TRBD1 aligns across 7 bases. The CDR3 runs to 15 residues. Germline V CDR1 and CDR2: SGHTA, FQGNSA. V shed 5 bases and J 0 bases; nucleotides not matched to a gene: 7. The CDR3 region is CASSNRDSLSYEQYF. The CDR3 nucleotides read TGTGCCAGCAGCAACAGGGACAGCCTCTCCTACGAGCAGTACTTC.

The V and J genes are TRBV15 and TRBJ1-5; perhaps TRBD1 as D (5 bases). The CDR3 consists of 13 residues. Between the trimmed V and J ends, which lost 3 bases and 3 bases, there was a span of 6 bases. Germline CDR1 LNHNV, CDR2 YYDKDF (reference sequence). The CDR3 region has the DNA TGTGCCACCAGCAGGGACATCAATCAGCCCCAGCATTTT. Encoded protein: CATSRDINQPQHF.

A few counts support this clone. The genes are TRBV6-4 and TRBJ2-3; 7 bases are shared with TRBD2. Germline trimming cut 2 bases from V and 2 bases from J; bases unmatched to any gene: 1. Germline CDR1 reads MRHNA; CDR2 reads SNTAGT. The CDR3 covers 14 residues. The CDR3 bases are TGTGCCAGCAGTGACGGGGGGGACACAGATACGCAGTATTTT. Amino acid sequence: CASSDGGDTDTQYF.

In regard to this clone: Other DNA sequences in this sample translate to the same CDR3. The chain employs TRBV11-3 and TRBJ1-2; 7 bases match TRBD1. V lost 2 bases and J lost 8; bases outside the gene matches: 5. Germline lookup yields CDR1 SGHNT and CDR2 YENEEA. This CDR3 is 13 amino acids long. In DNA, the CDR3 is TGTGCCAGCAGCTTAAGGGGGCGAGAAGGCTACACCTTC. Its protein product is CASSLRGREGYTF.

CDR3 in DNA: TGTGCCAGCAGCTTAGCGCTCACAAGGAGCTCACCCCTCCACTTT. This gives the protein CASSLALTRSSPLHF. This chain links TRBV7-9 with TRBJ1-6; no reliable D call. V lost 0 bases and J lost 10, with 13 bases in between. CDR1 is SEHNR, CDR2 FQNEAQ, per germline (reference sequence). This CDR3 contains 15 residues.

The V and J genes are TRBV23-1 and TRBJ1-5, with unresolved D. TRBV23-1 is assigned to the ORF class and has an uncertain function. The CDR3 is 16 residues long. The germline V and J ends were trimmed by 2 bases and 3 bases, with 14 bases remaining between them. The CDR3 reads CASSQVRKPLNQPQHF. CDR3 bases: TGCGCCAGCAGTCAAGTCAGGAAGCCCCTCAATCAGCCCCAGCATTTT.

This clone was detected a few times. The gene calls are TRBV19 and TRBJ1-1; D gene unclear. The CDR3 contains 14 residues. From germline, CDR1 is LNHDA and CDR2 SQIVND (reference sequence). The V end was cut by 5 bases, the J end by 1 base, with 11 bases between. CDR3 in amino acids: CASSPSFPNTEAFF. The CDR3, as DNA: TGTGCCAGTAGTCCCTCCTTTCCGAACACTGAAGCTTTCTTT.

The rearrangement links TRBV29-1 to TRBJ2-2; D gene uncertain. CDR1 and CDR2 from the germline V gene are SQVTM and ANQGSEA. This CDR3 is 13 amino acids long. The V gene lost 3 bases and the J gene lost 1 base, with 6 bases spanning the gap. The CDR3 region is CSVDPMNTGELFF. The CDR3 bases are TGCAGCGTTGACCCCATGAACACCGGGGAGCTGTTTTTT.

V is TRBV5-1 and J is TRBJ2-7; no firm D call. V lost 4 bases and J lost 2, with 10 bases in between. Germline CDR1 reads SGHRS; CDR2 reads YFSETQ. CDR3 size: 13 residues. CDR3 region: CASSPYPTYEQYF. For the CDR3, the DNA is TGCGCCAGCAGCCCCTACCCCACCTACGAGCAGTACTTC.

DNA of the CDR3: TGTGCCAGCAGTCGAGGGACAGGGCCAGACTATAGCAATCAGCCCCAGCATTTT. It is translated as CASSRGTGPDYSNQPQHF. The chain combines TRBV28 with TRBJ1-5, with 9 positions matching TRBD1. The CDR3 consists of 18 residues. The germline gives CDR1 MDHEN, CDR2 SYDVKM. V gave up 5 bases and J gave up 0 bases; unmatched junction bases: 11. Full variable domain (outside the CDR3, taken from reference TRBV28 and TRBJ1-5): DVKVTQSSRYLVKRTGEKVFLECVQDMDHENMFWYRQDPGLGLRLIYFSYDVKMKEKGDIPEGYSVSREKKERFSLILESASTNQTSMYLCASSRGTGPDYSNQPQHFGDGTRLSIL.

This clone was picked up one time. CDR3 sequence reads: CASSLRGGGHNSPLHF. In DNA form, the CDR3 reads TGTGCCAGCAGCTTGCGAGGGGGCGGCCATAATTCACCCCTCCACTTT. The genes are TRBV5-4 and TRBJ1-6, with 7 bases aligning to TRBD1. V lost 1 base to trimming and J lost 5 bases; unmatched junction nucleotides: 6. This CDR3 contains 16 residues. Germline CDR1 reads SGHNT; CDR2 reads YYREEE (reference sequence).

The V call is TRBV19, the J call TRBJ1-4, with D unresolved. The CDR3 has 17 amino acids. Trimming took off 3 bases at V and 8 bases at J, with 22 bases between the two ends. Germline-derived CDR1 and CDR2 are LNHDA and SQIVND (reference sequence). The CDR3 coding sequence is TGTGCCAGTAGTATCGCCCCCAAGAACTTCCCAAGCGAAAAACTGTTTTTT. Its protein is CASSIAPKNFPSEKLFF.

The table lists this clone with a count of one. The chain employs TRBV7-2 and TRBJ1-6; 8 nucleotides match TRBD1. CDR3 length: 15 residues. Germline V lookup: CDR1 SGHTA, CDR2 FQGNSA. Trimming took 5 bases from V and 7 from J; bases not matched to a gene: 7. The CDR3, as DNA: TGTGCCAGCAGCCCCTGGACAGGGACCAATTCACCCCTCCACTTT. It specifies CASSPWTGTNSPLHF.